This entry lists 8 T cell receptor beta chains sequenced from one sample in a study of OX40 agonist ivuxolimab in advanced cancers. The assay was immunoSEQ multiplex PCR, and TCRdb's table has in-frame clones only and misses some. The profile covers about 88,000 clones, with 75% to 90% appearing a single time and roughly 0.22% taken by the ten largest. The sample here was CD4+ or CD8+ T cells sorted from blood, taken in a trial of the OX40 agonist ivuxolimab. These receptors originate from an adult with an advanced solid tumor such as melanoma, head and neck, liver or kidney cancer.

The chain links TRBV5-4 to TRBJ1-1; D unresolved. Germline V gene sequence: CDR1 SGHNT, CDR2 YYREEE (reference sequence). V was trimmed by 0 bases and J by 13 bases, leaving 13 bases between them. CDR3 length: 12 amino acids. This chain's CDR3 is CASSLDRRVGFF. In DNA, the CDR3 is TGTGCCAGCAGCTTGGATCGAAGGGTAGGTTTCTTT.

CDR3 region: CSVEEASLHTF. The CDR3 nucleotides are TGCAGCGTTGAAGAAGCGAGCCTACACACCTTC. V is TRBV29-1 and J is TRBJ1-2; D is uncertain. This CDR3 contains 11 residues. Deletions cut 0 bases from V and 12 bases from J, with 11 bases between. CDR1 and CDR2 (germline): SQVTM, ANQGSEA.

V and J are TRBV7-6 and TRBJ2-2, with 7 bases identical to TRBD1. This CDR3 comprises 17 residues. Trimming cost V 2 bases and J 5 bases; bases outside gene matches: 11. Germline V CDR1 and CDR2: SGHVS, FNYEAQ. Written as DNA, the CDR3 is TGTGCCAGCAGCTTACTTAAGATAGGGGGCGGGACCGGGGAGCTGTTTTTT. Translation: CASSLLKIGGGTGELFF.

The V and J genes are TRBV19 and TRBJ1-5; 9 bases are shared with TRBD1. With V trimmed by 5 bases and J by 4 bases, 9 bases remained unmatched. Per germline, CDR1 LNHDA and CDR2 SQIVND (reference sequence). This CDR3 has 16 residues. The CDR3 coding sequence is TGTGCCAGTAGTTTCTTCGGGACAGGGTTTAATCAGCCCCAGCATTTT. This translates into CASSFFGTGFNQPQHF.

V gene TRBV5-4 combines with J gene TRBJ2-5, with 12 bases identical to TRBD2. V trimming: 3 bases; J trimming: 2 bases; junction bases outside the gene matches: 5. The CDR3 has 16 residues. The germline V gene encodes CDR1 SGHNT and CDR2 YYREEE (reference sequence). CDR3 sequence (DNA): TGTGCCAGCAGCTCTGGGACTAGCGGGCATCAAGAGACCCAGTACTTC. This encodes CASSSGTSGHQETQYF.

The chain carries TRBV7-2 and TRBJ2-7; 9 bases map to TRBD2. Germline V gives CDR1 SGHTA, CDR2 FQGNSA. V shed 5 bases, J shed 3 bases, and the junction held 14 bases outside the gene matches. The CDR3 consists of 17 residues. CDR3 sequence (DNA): TGTGCCAGCAGCCCGACACCGCTAGCGGGGACCATCTACGAGCAGTACGTC. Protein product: CASSPTPLAGTIYEQYV.

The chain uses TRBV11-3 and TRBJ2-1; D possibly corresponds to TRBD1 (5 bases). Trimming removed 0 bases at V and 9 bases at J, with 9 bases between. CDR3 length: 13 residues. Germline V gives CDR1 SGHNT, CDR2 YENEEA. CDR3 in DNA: TGTGCCAGCAGCTTAGACAGAACAGGTGAGCAGTTCTTC. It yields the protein CASSLDRTGEQFF.

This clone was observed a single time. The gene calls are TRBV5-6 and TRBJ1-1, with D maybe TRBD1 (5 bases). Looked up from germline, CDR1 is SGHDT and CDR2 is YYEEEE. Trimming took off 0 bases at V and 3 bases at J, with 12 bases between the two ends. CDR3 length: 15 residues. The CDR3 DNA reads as TGTGCCAGCAGCTTGGCCGGGGGTGGGTACACTGAAGCTTTCTTT. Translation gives CASSLAGGGYTEAFF.